The clone carrying this T cell receptor (beta chain) came up many times. The antigen remains undetermined. Quantitative 5'-RACE with molecular barcodes produced the TCR beta libraries. One entry per CDR3 protein results from TCRdb running MiXCR on the 5' RACE reads. The table records about 220,000 distinct CDR3 sequences, roughly 10% of them present only once. The sample comes from a study of CD8 T cells in ankylosing spondylitis. Points from the study as a whole: Ankylosing spondylitis blood appeared to carry a characteristic TCR beta motif of eight or nine highly homologous variants. Disease-linked clones reportedly concentrated significantly in matched ankylosing spondylitis synovial fluid.

The CDR3 covers 16 residues. Trimming left V 0 bases short and J 2 bases short, with 11 bases between. CDR1 and CDR2 (germline): ENHRY, SYGVKD. Sample: blood, either unsorted or a sorted T cell fraction (not recorded which). V is TRBV10-3 and J is TRBJ2-1, with a tentative D call TRBD2 (5 bases). The TCR originated in a male donor with ankylosing spondylitis or in good health (not recorded which). CDR3 sequence (DNA): TGTGCCATCAGTGAGTCGCGGGTCGAGCCCTACAATGAGCAGTTCTTC. Translating gives CAISESRVEPYNEQFF.